These 20 T cell receptor beta chains were all obtained from the same sample, sequenced in a study of T cells in Graves' hyperthyroidism and ophthalmopathy (dated by TCRdb to about 2019). The library was obtained by multiplex PCR. These reads were obtained on an Illumina HiSeq 2000. The TCR beta CDR3 regions were amplified from RNA transcripts. The TCR CDR3 was subjected to a first round of RT-PCR using the HTBI primer set and the Qiagen OneStep RT-PCR kit. The public reads were reprocessed in TCRdb via fastp at Q25 and MiXCR, keeping in-frame beta chains. All rows with the same CDR3 protein become a single entry with the most common DNA and genes. The sample table holds a few hundred thousand distinct CDR3 sequences, of which approximately 13% were seen once. The top ten constitute 9.2% of the sample. Sequenced: blood. The origin of the receptors is a woman aged 18-29 years with Graves' hyperthyroidism.

This clonotype has only a few counts. This may come from a read error, since a much larger clone is one base off. V gene TRBV20-1 combines with J gene TRBJ1-1; D remains ambiguous. Trimming took 1 base from V and 4 from J, leaving 13 bases between them. The CDR3 runs to 14 residues. Germline values: CDR1 DFQATT, CDR2 SNEGSKA (reference sequence). CDR3 loop: CSARGMAGLTEAFF. The CDR3, as DNA: TGCAGTGCTAGAGGTATGGCGGGCCTCACTGAAGCTTTCTTT.

The sample holds many counts of this clonotype. The J gene is TRBJ2-7, the V gene TRBV20-1; D is ambiguous. Trimming took 3 bases from V and 7 from J, leaving 31 bases between them. Per the germline V gene, CDR1 is DFQATT and CDR2 is SNEGSKA (reference sequence). This CDR3 spans 18 amino acids. The CDR3 sequence is CSARSPLSPGSLRGEQYF. The CDR3 DNA follows: TGCAGTGCTAGGTCGCCCCTGAGCCCTGGGTCACTGCGTGGGGAGCAGTACTTC.

V and J are TRBV2 and TRBJ1-2; D remains unclear. There are 12 residues in the CDR3. Germline-derived CDR1 and CDR2 are SNHLY and FYNNEI. V lost 8 bases and J lost 6, with 13 bases in between. The CDR3 nucleotides are TGTGCCAGCCACCGACCCCCGGATGGCTACACCTTC. It specifies CASHRPPDGYTF.

This clonotype was recorded many times. V usage is TRBV24-1 and J usage is TRBJ1-2, with D possibly matching TRBD1 (5 bases). This CDR3 spans 13 amino acids. V shed 4 bases and J shed 5 bases, with 10 bases lying between them. The germline V gene has CDR1 KGHDR and CDR2 SFDVKD. As DNA, the CDR3 is TGTGCCACCAGTGAGACAGTCGGGTATGGCTACACCTTC. It specifies CATSETVGYGYTF.

This clonotype was counted ten times or more. This chain links TRBV7-3 with TRBJ2-7; 8 nucleotides agree with TRBD2. The CDR3 sequence is 14 residues long. After removal of 5 bases from V and 2 bases from J, the junction contained 5 bases not matched to a gene. Germline loops: CDR1 SGHTA, CDR2 FQGTGA. The CDR3 DNA is TGTGCCAGCAGCCGGACGGGACTAGCCTACGAGCAGTACTTC. This translates into CASSRTGLAYEQYF.

This clonotype has ten or more counts. This chain connects TRBV6-2 or TRBV6-3 to TRBJ2-2; 9 nucleotides match TRBD2. V shed 6 bases, J shed 7 bases, and the junction held 9 bases outside the gene matches. The CDR3 is 15 residues long. Germline CDR1 and CDR2: MNHEY and SVGEGT. Here the CDR3 DNA reads TGTGCCAGCAGACGTCTAGCGGGAAAGGTCGGGGAGCTGTTTTTT. Encoded protein: CASRRLAGKVGELFF.

In this sample, this clonotype turned up many times. The V call is TRBV25-1, the J call TRBJ1-2, with a weak D call TRBD1 (5 bases). The germline V gene has CDR1 MGHDK and CDR2 SYGVNS. The CDR3 is 16 amino acids. Between the trimmed V and J ends, which lost 7 bases and 8 bases, there was a span of 26 bases. The DNA of the CDR3 is TGTGCCAGCACCAGTCTTGGGGGGACCGACGGCCGAGGCTACACCTTC. It encodes CASTSLGGTDGRGYTF.

This clonotype was found many times. The V and J genes are TRBV28 and TRBJ2-1, with D perhaps matching TRBD2 (5 bases). Trimming took 5 bases from V and 0 from J, leaving 11 bases between them. The germline V gene encodes CDR1 MDHEN and CDR2 SYDVKM. The CDR3 contains 15 residues. CDR3: CASSTSSGSYNEQFF. The CDR3, as DNA: TGTGCCAGCAGTACTAGTTCCGGCTCCTACAATGAGCAGTTCTTC.

Many counts were recorded for this clonotype. Its ends do not fully match the called genes, so a read error is possible. The chain combines TRBV28 with TRBJ1-1; TRBD1 aligns across 7 bases. This CDR3 spans 14 amino acids. Germline lookup yields CDR1 MDHEN and CDR2 SYDVKM. CDR3 sequence (DNA): TGTGCCAGCCGTTTCAACAGGGGTGACACTGAAGCTTTCTTT. It codes for CASRFNRGDTEAFF.

In this sample, this clonotype turned up many times. The rearrangement links TRBV10-3 to TRBJ1-1; possibly TRBD1 for D (6 bases). The V gene's germline CDR1 is ENHRY and CDR2 SYGVKD. The CDR3 extends over 15 amino acids. The V end was cut by 2 bases, the J end by 11 bases, with 21 bases between. The CDR3 sequence: CAISEGNREGSPAFF. The CDR3 coding sequence is TGTGCCATCAGTGAGGGGAACAGGGAGGGCTCCCCGGCTTTCTTT.

Concerning this clonotype itself: Given a much more abundant clone one base away, this may be a read error. The V gene is TRBV15, the J gene TRBJ2-1; D is uncertain. The CDR3 loop spans 16 amino acids. Germline V lookup: CDR1 LNHNV, CDR2 YYDKDF (reference sequence). Here the CDR3 reads CATSTPRSTRYNGQFF. The CDR3 DNA follows: TGTGCCACCAGCACCCCCCGGAGTACCCGCTACAATGGGCAGTTCTTC.

The chain links TRBV10-3 to TRBJ2-7, with D hard to call. Trimming stripped 1 base from V and 2 bases from J, with 12 bases between. The CDR3 has 15 amino acids. Germline CDR1 is ENHRY and CDR2 is SYGVKD. In DNA form, the CDR3 reads TGTGCCATCAGTGAGTTTGGGAAATCTCCCTACGAGCAGTACTTC. It encodes CAISEFGKSPYEQYF.

Many counts were recorded for this clonotype. The rearrangement links TRBV27 to TRBJ2-7; D might be TRBD2 (6 bases). The CDR3 is 14 amino acids. Germline assignment: CDR1 MNHEY and CDR2 SMNVEV (reference sequence). V was pared by 3 bases and J by 4 bases, with 13 bases between. The CDR3 region is CASSFGGDSYEQYF. Here the CDR3 DNA reads TGTGCCAGCAGTTTTGGCGGGGATAGTTACGAGCAGTACTTC.

This clonotype appeared many times. CDR3 sequence: CASSPGGPPDTEAFF. CDR3 bases: TGTGCCAGCAGTCCGGGAGGACCCCCCGACACTGAAGCTTTCTTT. The J gene is TRBJ1-1, the V gene TRBV28; the D is unclear. V was trimmed by 5 bases and J by 3 bases, leaving 16 bases between them. The CDR3 covers 15 residues. Germline CDR1 reads MDHEN; CDR2 reads SYDVKM.

This clonotype showed up just a few times. The chain is built from TRBV6-2 or TRBV6-3 and TRBJ1-4; no reliable D call. The germline V gene has CDR1 MNHEY and CDR2 SVGEGT. The ends were cut back, 5 bases at V and 4 bases at J, with 17 bases in the middle. There are 16 residues in the CDR3. For the CDR3, the DNA is TGTGCCAGCAGTGCACACCGCGTCAGACTTAATGAAAAACTGTTTTTT. This encodes CASSAHRVRLNEKLFF.

This clonotype showed up many times. The V gene is TRBV7-3, the J gene TRBJ2-3; D not certain. Germline loops: CDR1 SGHTA, CDR2 FQGTGA. CDR3 size: 12 residues. V was clipped by 3 bases and J by 4 bases, with 5 bases between them. CDR3 protein: CASSFEPDTQYF. Written as DNA, the CDR3 is TGTGCCAGCAGCTTCGAACCAGATACGCAGTATTTT.

The table lists this clonotype with many counts. The chain carries TRBV6-1 and TRBJ1-5, with D possibly TRBD1 on 5 matching bases. There are 17 residues in the CDR3. With 4 bases removed from V and 0 bases from J, the gap between germline ends came to 16 bases. Germline V gene lookup returns CDR1 MNHNS and CDR2 SASEGT. The CDR3 DNA sequence: TGTGCCAGCAGTGGGGGCCCGGGATCCTATAGCAATCAGCCCCAGCATTTT. Translating it yields CASSGGPGSYSNQPQHF.

This clonotype was picked up many times. The chain joins TRBV3-1 to TRBJ1-2; 8 positions match TRBD1. The trim removed 0 bases at V and 5 bases at J, leaving 8 bases unmatched. From germline, CDR1 is LGHDT and CDR2 YNNKEL (reference sequence). The CDR3 length is 16 residues. Written as DNA, the CDR3 is TGTGCCAGCAGCCAAGAACAGGGGGTTCAAGGGTATGGCTACACCTTC. Translation gives CASSQEQGVQGYGYTF.

This clonotype was seen ten or more times. V and J are TRBV29-1 and TRBJ2-1, with 12 bases identical to TRBD2. CDR3 size: 14 residues. Germline CDR1 is SQVTM and CDR2 is ANQGSEA. V shed 6 bases, J shed 6 bases, and the junction held 6 bases outside the gene matches. The CDR3 DNA follows: TGCAGCGTAGGAGCTAGCGGGAGGGCCAATGAGCAGTTCTTC. Protein product: CSVGASGRANEQFF.

This clonotype was seen ten or more times. The chain has TRBV18 and TRBJ2-7, with 9 bases identical to TRBD2. CDR1 is KGHSH and CDR2 is LQKENI in the germline V gene. This CDR3 is 15 amino acids long. Unmatched junction bases numbered 5, after V lost 1 base and J lost 4 bases. The CDR3 reads CASSPRAGGPYEQYF. CDR3 bases: TGTGCCAGCTCACCACGGGCGGGAGGGCCGTACGAGCAGTACTTC.